This T cell receptor (beta chain) was found in a study of T-cell memory formation after mild COVID-19. Turning to the study itself: TCR clusters were largely donor specific.

CDR3 length: 19 amino acids. The J segment lost 0 bases and the V segment lost 0 bases, leaving 11 bases of the junction unmatched. From germline, CDR1 is MGHRA and CDR2 YSYEKL. There are many counts of this clonotype. Its target is not known. General study results and limits: Confirmation of SARS-CoV-2 specificity was lacking for second-wave clones peaking day 37.

Constant-segment primers and 5'RACE yielded cDNA libraries for TCR alpha and TCR beta, each carrying sample barcodes and UMIs. TCRdb reprocessed the 5' RACE reads with MiXCR, giving one entry per CDR3 protein. The repertoire includes about 16,000 distinct CDR3 sequences, 23% of them detected once, and 50% to 60% sits in the top ten. The chain recombines TRBV4-1 with TRBJ2-3, with 8 bases fitting TRBD2. The source is a man aged 18 to 30 who had mild COVID-19 (a few samples of this study predate the infection). Cell type and time point are not known. Sequences were obtained from PBMCs or a T cell subset sorted from them (not recorded which). CDR3 sequence: CASSQEGGGPDPSTDTQYF. CDR3 coding DNA: TGCGCCAGCAGCCAAGAGGGCGGGGGGCCCGACCCCAGCACAGATACGCAGTATTTT.